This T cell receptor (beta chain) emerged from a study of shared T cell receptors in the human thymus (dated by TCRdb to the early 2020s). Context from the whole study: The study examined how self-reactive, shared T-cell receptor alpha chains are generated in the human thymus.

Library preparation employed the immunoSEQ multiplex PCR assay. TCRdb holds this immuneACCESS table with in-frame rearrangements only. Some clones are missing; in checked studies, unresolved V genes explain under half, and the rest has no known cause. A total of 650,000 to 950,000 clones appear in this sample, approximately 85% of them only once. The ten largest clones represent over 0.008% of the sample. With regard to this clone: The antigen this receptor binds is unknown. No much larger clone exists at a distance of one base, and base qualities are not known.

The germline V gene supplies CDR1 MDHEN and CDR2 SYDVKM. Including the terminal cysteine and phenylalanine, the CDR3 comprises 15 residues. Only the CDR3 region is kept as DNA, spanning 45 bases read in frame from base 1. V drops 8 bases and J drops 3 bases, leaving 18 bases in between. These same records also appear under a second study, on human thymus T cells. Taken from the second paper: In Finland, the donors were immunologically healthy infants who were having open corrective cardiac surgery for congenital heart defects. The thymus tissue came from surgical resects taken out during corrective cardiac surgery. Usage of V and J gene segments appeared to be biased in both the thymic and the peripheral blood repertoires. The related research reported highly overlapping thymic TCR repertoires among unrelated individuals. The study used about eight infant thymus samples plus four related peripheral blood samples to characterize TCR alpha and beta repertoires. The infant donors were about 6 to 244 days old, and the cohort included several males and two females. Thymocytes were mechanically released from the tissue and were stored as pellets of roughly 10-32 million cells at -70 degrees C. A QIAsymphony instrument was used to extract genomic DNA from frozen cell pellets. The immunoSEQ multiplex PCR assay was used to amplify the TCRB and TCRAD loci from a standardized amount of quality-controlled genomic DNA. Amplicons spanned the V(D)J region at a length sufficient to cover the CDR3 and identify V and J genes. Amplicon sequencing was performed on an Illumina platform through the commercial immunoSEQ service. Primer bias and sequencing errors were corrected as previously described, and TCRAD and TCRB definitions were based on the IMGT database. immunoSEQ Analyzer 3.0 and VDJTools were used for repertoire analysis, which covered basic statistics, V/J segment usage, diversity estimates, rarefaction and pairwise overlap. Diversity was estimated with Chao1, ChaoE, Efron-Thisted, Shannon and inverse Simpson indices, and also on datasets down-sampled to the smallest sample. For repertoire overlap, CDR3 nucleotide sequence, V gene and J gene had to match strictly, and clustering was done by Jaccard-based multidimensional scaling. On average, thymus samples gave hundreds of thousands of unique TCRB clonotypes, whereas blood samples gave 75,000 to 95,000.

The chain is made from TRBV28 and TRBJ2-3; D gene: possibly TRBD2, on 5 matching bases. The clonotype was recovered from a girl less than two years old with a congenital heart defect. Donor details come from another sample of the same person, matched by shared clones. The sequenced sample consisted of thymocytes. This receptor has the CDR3 CASAGGSPGTDTQYF. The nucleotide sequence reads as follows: TGTGCCAGCGCCGGTGGGAGCCCCGGGACAGATACGCAGTATTTT.